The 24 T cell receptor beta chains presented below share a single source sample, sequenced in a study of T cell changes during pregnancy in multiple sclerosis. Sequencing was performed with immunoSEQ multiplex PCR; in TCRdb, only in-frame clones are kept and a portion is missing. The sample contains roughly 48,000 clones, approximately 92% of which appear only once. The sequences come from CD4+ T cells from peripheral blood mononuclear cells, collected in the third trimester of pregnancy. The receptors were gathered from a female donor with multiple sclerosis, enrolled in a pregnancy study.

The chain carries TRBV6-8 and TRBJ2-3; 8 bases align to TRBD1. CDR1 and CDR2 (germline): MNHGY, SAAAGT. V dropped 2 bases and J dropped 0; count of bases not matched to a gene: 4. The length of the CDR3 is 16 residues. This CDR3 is CASSYLGTGSTDTQYF. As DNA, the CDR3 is TGTGCCAGCAGTTACCTTGGGACAGGAAGCACAGATACGCAGTATTTT.

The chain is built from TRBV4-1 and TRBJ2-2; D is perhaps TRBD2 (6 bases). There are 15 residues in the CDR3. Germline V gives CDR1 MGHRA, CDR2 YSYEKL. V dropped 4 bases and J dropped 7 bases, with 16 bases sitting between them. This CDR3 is CASSLLLPGSGELFF. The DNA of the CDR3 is TGCGCCAGCAGCCTCCTTCTTCCCGGGAGCGGGGAGCTGTTTTTT.

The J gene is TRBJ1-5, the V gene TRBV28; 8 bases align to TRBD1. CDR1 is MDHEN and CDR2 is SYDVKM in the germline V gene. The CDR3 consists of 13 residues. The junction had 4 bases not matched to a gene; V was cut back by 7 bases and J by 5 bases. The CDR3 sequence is CASTSDRDQPQHF. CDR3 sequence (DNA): TGTGCCAGCACCTCGGACAGGGATCAGCCCCAGCATTTT.

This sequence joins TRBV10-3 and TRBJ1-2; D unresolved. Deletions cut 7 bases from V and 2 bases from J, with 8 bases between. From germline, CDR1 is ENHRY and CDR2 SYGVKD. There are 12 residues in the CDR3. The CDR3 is CAINEGNYGYTF. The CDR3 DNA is TGTGCCATCAACGAGGGAAACTATGGCTACACCTTC.

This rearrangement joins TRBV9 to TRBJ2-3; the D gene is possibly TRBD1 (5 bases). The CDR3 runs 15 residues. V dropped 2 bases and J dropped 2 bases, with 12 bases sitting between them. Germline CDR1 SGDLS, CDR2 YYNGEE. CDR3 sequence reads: CASSVHDSSTDTQYF. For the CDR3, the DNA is TGTGCCAGCAGCGTTCATGACAGTTCCACAGATACGCAGTATTTT.

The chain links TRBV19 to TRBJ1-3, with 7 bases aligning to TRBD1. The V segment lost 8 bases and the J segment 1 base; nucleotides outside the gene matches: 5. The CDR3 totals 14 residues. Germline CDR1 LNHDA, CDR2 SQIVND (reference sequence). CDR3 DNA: TGTGCCAGTGGCCCGACAGGGTCTGGAAACACCATATATTTT. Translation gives CASGPTGSGNTIYF. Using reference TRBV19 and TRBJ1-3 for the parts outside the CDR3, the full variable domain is DGGITQSPKYLFRKEGQNVTLSCEQNLNHDAMYWYRQDPGQGLRLIYYSQIVNDFQKGDIAEGYSVSREKKESFPLTVTSAQKNPTAFYLCASGPTGSGNTIYFGEGSWLTVV.

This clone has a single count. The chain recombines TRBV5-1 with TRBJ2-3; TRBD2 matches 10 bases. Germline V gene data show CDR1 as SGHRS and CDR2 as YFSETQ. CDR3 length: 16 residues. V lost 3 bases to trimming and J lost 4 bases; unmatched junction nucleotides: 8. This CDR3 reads CASSSKAGGPADTQYF. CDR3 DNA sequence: TGCGCCAGCAGCTCGAAAGCGGGAGGGCCGGCAGATACGCAGTATTTT. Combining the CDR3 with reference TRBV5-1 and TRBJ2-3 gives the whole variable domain KAGVTQTPRYLIKTRGQQVTLSCSPISGHRSVSWYQQTPGQGLQFLFEYFSETQRNKGNFPGRFSGRQFSNSRSEMNVSTLELGDSALYLCASSSKAGGPADTQYFGPGTRLTVL.

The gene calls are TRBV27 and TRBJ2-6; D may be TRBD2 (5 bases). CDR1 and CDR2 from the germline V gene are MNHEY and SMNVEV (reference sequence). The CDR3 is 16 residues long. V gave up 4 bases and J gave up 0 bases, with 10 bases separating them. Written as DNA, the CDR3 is TGTGCCAGCAGTTACATCCGGGGCTCTGGGGCCAACGTCCTGACTTTC. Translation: CASSYIRGSGANVLTF.

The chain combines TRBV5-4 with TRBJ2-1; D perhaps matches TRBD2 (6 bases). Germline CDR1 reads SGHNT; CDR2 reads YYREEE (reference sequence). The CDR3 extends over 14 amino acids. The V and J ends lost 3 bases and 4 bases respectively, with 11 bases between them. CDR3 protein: CASSSGLLYNEQFF. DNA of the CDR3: TGTGCCAGCAGCTCTGGACTACTATACAATGAGCAGTTCTTC. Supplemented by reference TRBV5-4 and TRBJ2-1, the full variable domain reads ETGVTQSPTHLIKTRGQQVTLRCSSQSGHNTVSWYQQALGQGPQFIFQYYREEENGRGNFPPRFSGLQFPNYSSELNVNALELDDSALYLCASSSGLLYNEQFFGPGTRLTVL.

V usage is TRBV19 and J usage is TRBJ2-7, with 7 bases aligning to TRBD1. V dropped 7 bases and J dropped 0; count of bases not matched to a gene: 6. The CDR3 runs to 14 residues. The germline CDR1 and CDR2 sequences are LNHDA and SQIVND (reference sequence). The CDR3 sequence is CASNPDRSSYEQYF. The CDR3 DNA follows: TGTGCCAGTAACCCGGACAGGAGCTCCTACGAGCAGTACTTC.

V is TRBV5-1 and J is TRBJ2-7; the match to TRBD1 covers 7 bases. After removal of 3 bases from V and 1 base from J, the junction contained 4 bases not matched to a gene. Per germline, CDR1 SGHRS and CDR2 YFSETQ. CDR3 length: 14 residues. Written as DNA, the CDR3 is TGCGCCAGCAGCTACGGGACAGCTTCCTACGAGCAGTACTTC. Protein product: CASSYGTASYEQYF.

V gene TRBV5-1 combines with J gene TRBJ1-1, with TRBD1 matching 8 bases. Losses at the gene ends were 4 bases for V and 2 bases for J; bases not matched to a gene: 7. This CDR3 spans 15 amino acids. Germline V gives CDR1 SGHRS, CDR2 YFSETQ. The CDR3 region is CASSLPTGANTEAFF. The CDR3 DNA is TGCGCCAGCAGCCTACCGACAGGGGCAAACACTGAAGCTTTCTTT.

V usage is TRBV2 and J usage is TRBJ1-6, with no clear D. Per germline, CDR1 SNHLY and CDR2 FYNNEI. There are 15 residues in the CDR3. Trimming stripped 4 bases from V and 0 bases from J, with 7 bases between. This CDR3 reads CASSVGSSYNSPLHF. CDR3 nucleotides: TGTGCCAGCAGTGTAGGGAGCTCCTATAATTCACCCCTCCACTTT.

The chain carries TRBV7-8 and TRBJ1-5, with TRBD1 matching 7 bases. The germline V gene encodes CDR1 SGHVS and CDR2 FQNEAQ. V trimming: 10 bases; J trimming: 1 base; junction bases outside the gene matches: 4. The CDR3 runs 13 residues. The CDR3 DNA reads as TGTGCCACCACGGGACAGAGCAATCAGCCCCAGCATTTT. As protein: CATTGQSNQPQHF. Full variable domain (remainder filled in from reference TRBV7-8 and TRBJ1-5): GAGVSQSPRYKVAKRGQDVALRCDPISGHVSLFWYQQALGQGPEFLTYFQNEAQLDKSGLPSDRFFAERPEGSVSTLKIQRTQQEDSAVYLCATTGQSNQPQHFGDGTRLSIL.

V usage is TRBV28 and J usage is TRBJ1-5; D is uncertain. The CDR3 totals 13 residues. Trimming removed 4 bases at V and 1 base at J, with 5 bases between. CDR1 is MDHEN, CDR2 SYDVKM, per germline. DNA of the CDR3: TGTGCCAGCAGTTCCAAAAGCAATCAGCCCCAGCATTTT. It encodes CASSSKSNQPQHF.

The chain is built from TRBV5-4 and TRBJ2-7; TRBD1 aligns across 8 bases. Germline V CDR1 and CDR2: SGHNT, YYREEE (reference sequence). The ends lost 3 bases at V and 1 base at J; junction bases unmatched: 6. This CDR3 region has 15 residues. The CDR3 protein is CASSSMGTGSYEQYF. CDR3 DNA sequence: TGTGCCAGCAGCTCCATGGGGACAGGTTCCTACGAGCAGTACTTC.

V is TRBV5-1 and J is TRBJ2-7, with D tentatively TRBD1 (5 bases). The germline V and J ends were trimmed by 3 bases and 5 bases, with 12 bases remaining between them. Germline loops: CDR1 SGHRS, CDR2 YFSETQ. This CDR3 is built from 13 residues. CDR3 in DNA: TGCGCCAGCAGCTCCCTGGGGCCCAACGAGCAGTACTTC. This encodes CASSSLGPNEQYF.

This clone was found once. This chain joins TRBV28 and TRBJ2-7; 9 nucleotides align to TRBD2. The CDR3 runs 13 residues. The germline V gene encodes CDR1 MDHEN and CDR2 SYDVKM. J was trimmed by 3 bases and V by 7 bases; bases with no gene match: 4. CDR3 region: CASTAGGRYEQYF. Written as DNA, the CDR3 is TGTGCCAGCACTGCGGGAGGGCGCTACGAGCAGTACTTC.

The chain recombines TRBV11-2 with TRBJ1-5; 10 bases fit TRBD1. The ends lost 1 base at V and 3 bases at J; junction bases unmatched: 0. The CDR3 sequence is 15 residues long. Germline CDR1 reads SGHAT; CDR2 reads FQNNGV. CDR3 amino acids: CASSLGQGANQPQHF. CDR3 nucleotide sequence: TGTGCCAGCAGCTTAGGACAGGGGGCCAATCAGCCCCAGCATTTT.

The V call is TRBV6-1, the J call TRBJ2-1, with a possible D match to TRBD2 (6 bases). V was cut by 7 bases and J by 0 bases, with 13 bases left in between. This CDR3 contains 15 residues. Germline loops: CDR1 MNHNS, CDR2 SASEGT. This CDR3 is CASTRGGSSYNEQFF. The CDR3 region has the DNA TGTGCCAGCACTAGGGGAGGAAGCTCCTACAATGAGCAGTTCTTC.

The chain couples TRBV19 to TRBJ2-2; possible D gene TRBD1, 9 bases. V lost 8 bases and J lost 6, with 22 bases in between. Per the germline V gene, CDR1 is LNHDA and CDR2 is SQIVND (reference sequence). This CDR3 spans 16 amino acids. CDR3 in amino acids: CASFRGGQGVPGELFF. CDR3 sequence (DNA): TGTGCCAGTTTCCGGGGGGGACAGGGAGTCCCCGGGGAGCTGTTTTTT.

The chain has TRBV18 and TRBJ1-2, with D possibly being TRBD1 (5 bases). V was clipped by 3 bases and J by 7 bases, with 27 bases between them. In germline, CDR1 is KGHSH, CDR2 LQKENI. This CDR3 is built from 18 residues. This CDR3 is CASSPKPNSGTHFSGYTF. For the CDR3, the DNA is TGTGCCAGCTCACCTAAGCCTAATTCCGGGACTCATTTCTCTGGCTACACCTTC. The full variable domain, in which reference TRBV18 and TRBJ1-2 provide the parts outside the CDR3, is NAGVMQNPRHLVRRRGQEARLRCSPMKGHSHVYWYRQLPEEGLKFMVYLQKENIIDESGMPKERFSAEFPKEGPSILRIQQVVRGDSAAYFCASSPKPNSGTHFSGYTFGSGTRLTVV.

This CDR3 is CASSLGLATYNEQFF. The CDR3 region has the DNA TGCGCCAGCAGCCTGGGACTAGCGACCTACAATGAGCAGTTCTTC. V is TRBV5-1 and J is TRBJ2-1, with 10 nucleotides matching TRBD2. The V segment lost 4 bases and the J segment 2 bases; nucleotides outside the gene matches: 3. The CDR3 is 15 amino acids. The germline V gene encodes CDR1 SGHRS and CDR2 YFSETQ.

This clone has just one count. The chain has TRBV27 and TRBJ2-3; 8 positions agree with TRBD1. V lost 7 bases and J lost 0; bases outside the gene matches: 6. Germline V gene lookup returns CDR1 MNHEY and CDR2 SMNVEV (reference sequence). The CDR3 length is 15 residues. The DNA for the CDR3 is TGTGCCAGCACTTATTACAGGGGGAGCACAGATACGCAGTATTTT. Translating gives CASTYYRGSTDTQYF.